This passage covers 5 T cell receptor beta chains from one sample sequenced in a study of control samples from healthy donors and cancer patients. TCRdb's table, derived via immunoSEQ multiplex PCR, lists solely in-frame clones and lacks some. This table holds some 90,000 clones, 85% to 90% found once. The sequenced sample consisted of blood. These receptors came from an older woman in good health.

The chain carries TRBV27 and TRBJ1-2, with D possibly TRBD1 on 6 matching bases. In germline, CDR1 is MNHEY, CDR2 SMNVEV (reference sequence). This CDR3 region has 16 residues. Trimming took 6 bases from V and 8 from J, leaving 25 bases between them. The DNA of the CDR3 is TGTGCCAGCAGAAGCAAGACGGACAGCCGATCTCACGGCTACACCTTC. This translates into CASRSKTDSRSHGYTF.

V gene TRBV12-5 combines with J gene TRBJ2-2; D unresolved. Germline V gives CDR1 LGHNT, CDR2 FRNRAP. This CDR3 comprises 16 residues. Between the trimmed V and J ends, which lost 3 bases and 3 bases, there was a span of 14 bases. In nucleotides, the CDR3 is TGTGCTAGTGGTTTTAGTTTCGTAAGCGACACCGGGGAGCTGTTTTTT. It specifies CASGFSFVSDTGELFF. Full variable domain (rest looked up from reference TRBV12-5 and TRBJ2-2): DARVTQTPRHKVTEMGQEVTMRCQPILGHNTVFWYRQTMMQGLELLAYFRNRAPLDDSGMPKDRFSAEMPDATLATLKIQPSEPRDSAVYFCASGFSFVSDTGELFFGEGSRLTVL.

V is TRBV11-3 and J is TRBJ1-2, with 7 bases matching TRBD1. CDR3 size: 14 residues. Germline V gene data show CDR1 as SGHNT and CDR2 as YENEEA. V shed 4 bases and J 2 bases; nucleotides not matched to a gene: 4. The CDR3 region has the DNA TGTGCCAGCAGCTACAGGGGACTCAACTATGGCTACACCTTC. Its translation is CASSYRGLNYGYTF.

The chain uses TRBV2 and TRBJ2-3; tentatively, D is TRBD1 or TRBD2 (6 bases each). Germline CDR1 reads SNHLY; CDR2 reads FYNNEI. This CDR3 has 15 residues. V dropped 6 bases and J dropped 9 bases, with 22 bases sitting between them. CDR3 sequence (DNA): TGTGCCAGCAGAGGGGGGATGGGGTCCTTCCAAACGCAGTATTTT. This gives the protein CASRGGMGSFQTQYF.

This clone has only one observation. V and J are TRBV4-3 and TRBJ2-2; D could derive from TRBD1 or TRBD2 (5 bases each). The CDR3 is 16 amino acids. Trimming removed 4 bases from V and 3 bases from J, with 15 bases in between. Per germline, CDR1 LGHNA and CDR2 YSLEER. This CDR3 reads CASSRNLLGDTGELFF. The DNA for the CDR3 is TGCGCCAGCAGCCGAAATTTGCTGGGGGACACCGGGGAGCTGTTTTTT.